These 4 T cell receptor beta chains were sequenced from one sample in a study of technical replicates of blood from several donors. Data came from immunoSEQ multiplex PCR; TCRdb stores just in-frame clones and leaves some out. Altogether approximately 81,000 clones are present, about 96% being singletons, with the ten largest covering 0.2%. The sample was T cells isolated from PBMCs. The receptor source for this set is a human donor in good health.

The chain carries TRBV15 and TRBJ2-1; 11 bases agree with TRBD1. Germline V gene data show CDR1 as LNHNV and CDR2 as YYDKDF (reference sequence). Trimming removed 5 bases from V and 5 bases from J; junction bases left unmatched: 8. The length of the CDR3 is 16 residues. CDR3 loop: CATSYGTGGRNNEQFF. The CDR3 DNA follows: TGTGCCACCAGCTATGGGACAGGGGGGAGGAACAATGAGCAGTTCTTC.

This CDR3 is CASSDYRAGGAFF. The CDR3 coding sequence is TGCGCCAGCAGTGATTACAGGGCAGGGGGAGCTTTCTTT. J is TRBJ1-1 and V is TRBV10-1, with TRBD1 identical over 7 bases. Germline CDR1 reads WNHNN; CDR2 reads SYGVQD (reference sequence). This CDR3 comprises 13 residues. Unmatched junction bases numbered 8, after V lost 3 bases and J lost 10 bases.

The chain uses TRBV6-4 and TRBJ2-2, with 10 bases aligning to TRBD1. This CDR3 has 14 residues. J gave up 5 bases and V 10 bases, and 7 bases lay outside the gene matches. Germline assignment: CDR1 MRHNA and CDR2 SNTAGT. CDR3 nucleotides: TGTGCCACCAGCGGGACAGGGGAAACCGGGGAGCTGTTTTTT. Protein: CATSGTGETGELFF.

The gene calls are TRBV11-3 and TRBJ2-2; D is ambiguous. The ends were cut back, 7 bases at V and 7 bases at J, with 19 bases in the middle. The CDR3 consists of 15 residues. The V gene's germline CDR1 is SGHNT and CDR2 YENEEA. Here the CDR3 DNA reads TGTGCCAGCACCTCGAAACTCAACTATCGCGGGGAGCTGTTTTTT. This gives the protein CASTSKLNYRGELFF. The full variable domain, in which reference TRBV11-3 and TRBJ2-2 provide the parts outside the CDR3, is EAGVVQSPRYKIIEKKQPVAFWCNPISGHNTLYWYLQNLGQGPELLIRYENEEAVDDSQLPKDRFSAERLKGVDSTLKIQPAELGDSAVYLCASTSKLNYRGELFFGEGSRLTVL.